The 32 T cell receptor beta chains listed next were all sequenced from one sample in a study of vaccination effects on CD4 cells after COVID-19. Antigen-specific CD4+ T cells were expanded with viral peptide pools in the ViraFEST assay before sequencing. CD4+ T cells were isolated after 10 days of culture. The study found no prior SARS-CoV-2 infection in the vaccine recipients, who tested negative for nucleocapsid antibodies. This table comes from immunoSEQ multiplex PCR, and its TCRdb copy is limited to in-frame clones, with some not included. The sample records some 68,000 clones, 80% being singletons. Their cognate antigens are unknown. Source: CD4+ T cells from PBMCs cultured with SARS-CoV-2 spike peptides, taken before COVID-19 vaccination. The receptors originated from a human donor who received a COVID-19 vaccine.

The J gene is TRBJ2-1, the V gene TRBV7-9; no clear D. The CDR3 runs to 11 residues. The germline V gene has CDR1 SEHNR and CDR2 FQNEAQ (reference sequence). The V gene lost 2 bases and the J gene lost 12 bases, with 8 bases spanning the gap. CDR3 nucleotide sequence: TGTGCCAGCAGCTTAACTGATGGGCAGTTCTTC. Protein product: CASSLTDGQFF. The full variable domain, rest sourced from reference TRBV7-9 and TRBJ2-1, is DTGVSQNPRHKITKRGQNVTFRCDPISEHNRLYWYRQTLGQGPEFLTYFQNEAQLEKSRLLSDRFSAERPKGSFSTLEIQRTEQGDSAMYLCASSLTDGQFFGPGTRLTVL.

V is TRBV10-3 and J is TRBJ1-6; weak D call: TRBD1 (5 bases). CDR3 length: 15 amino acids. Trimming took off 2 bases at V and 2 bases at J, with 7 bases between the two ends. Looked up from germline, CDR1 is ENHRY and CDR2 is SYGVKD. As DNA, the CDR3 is TGTGCCATCAGTGAGGGGGGTACCTATAATTCACCCCTCCACTTT. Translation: CAISEGGTYNSPLHF.

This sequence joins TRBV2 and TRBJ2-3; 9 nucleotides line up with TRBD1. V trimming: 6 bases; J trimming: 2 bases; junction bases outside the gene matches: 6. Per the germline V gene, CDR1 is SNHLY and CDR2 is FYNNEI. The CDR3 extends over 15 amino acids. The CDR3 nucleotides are TGTGCCAGCAGGGACAGGGGTACCTACACAGATACGCAGTATTTT. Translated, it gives CASRDRGTYTDTQYF.

The CDR3 region has the DNA TGTGCCAGCAGCGCCGATAAAGGGGTCCTACGACCCGGGGAGCTGTTTTTT. Protein product: CASSADKGVLRPGELFF. J is TRBJ2-2 and V is TRBV9; possible D gene TRBD1, 5 bases. V lost 3 bases, J lost 6 bases, and 21 bases lay in between. The CDR3 runs 17 residues. CDR1 and CDR2 (germline): SGDLS, YYNGEE.

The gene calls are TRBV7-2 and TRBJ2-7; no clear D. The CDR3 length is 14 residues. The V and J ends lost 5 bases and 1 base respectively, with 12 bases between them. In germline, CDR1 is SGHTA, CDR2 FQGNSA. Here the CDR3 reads CASSENDFSYEQYV. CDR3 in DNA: TGTGCCAGCAGCGAGAATGACTTTTCCTACGAGCAGTACGTC.

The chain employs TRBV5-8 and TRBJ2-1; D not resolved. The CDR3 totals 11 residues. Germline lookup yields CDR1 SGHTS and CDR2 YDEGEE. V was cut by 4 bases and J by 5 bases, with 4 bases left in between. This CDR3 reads CASSLHNEQFF. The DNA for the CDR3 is TGTGCCAGCAGCCTGCACAATGAGCAGTTCTTC.

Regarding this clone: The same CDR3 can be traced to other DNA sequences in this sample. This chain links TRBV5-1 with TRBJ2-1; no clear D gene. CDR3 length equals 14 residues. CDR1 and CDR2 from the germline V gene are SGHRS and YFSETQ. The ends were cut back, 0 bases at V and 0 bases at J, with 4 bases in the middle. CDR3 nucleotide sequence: TGCGCCAGCAGCTTGGGGGGCTCCTACAATGAGCAGTTCTTC. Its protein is CASSLGGSYNEQFF.

The CDR3 bases are TGTGCCACCAGTGATTATGGCAGAGCGAACACCGGGGAGCTGTTTTTT. Protein sequence: CATSDYGRANTGELFF. The chain recombines TRBV24-1 with TRBJ2-2, with no clear D. This CDR3 has 16 residues. Between the trimmed V and J ends, which lost 2 bases and 0 bases, there was a span of 9 bases. In germline, CDR1 is KGHDR, CDR2 SFDVKD.

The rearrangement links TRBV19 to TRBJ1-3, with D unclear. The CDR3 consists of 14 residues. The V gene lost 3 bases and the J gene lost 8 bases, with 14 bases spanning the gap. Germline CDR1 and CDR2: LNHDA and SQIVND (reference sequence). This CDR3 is CASSILGDGYTIYF. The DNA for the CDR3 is TGTGCCAGTAGTATCCTCGGCGACGGCTACACCATATATTTT.

CDR3 in DNA: TGTGCCAGCGGAGAAGGGGGAGGTTCACCCCTCCACTTT. This sequence encodes CASGEGGGSPLHF. The rearrangement joins TRBV27 to TRBJ1-6; tentatively, D is TRBD1 (6 bases). The CDR3 extends over 13 amino acids. V lost 8 bases and J lost 9, with 14 bases in between. In germline, CDR1 is MNHEY, CDR2 SMNVEV (reference sequence).

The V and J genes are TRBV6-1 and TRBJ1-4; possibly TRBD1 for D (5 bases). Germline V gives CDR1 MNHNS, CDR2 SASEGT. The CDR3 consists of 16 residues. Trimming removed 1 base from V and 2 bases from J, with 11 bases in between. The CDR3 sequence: CASSEGGSRTNEKLFF. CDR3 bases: TGTGCCAGCAGTGAAGGGGGCTCAAGGACTAATGAAAAACTGTTTTTT.

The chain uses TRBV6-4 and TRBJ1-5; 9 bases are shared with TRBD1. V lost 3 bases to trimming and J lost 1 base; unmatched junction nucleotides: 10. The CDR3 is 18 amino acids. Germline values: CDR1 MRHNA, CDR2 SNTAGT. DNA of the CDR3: TGTGCCAGCAGTGAGCCGGGACAGGGCAGGATCAGCAATCAGCCCCAGCATTTT. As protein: CASSEPGQGRISNQPQHF.

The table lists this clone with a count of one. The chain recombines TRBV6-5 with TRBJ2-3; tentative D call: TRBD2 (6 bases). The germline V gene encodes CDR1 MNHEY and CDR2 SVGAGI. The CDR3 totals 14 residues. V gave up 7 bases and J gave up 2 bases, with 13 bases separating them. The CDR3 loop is CASTASELTDTQYF. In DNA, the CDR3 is TGTGCCAGCACGGCTAGCGAACTCACAGATACGCAGTATTTT.

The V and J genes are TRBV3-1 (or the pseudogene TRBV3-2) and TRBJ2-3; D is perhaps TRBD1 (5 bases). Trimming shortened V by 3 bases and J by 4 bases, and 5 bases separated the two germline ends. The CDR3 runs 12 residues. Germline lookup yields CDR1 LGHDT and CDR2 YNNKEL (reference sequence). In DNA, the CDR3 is TGTGCCAGCAGCCAGGGGCCAGATACGCAGTATTTT. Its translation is CASSQGPDTQYF.

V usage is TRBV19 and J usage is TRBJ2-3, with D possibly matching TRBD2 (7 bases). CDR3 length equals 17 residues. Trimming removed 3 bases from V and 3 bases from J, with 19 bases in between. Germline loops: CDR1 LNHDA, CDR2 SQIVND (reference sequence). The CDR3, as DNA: TGTGCCAGTAGTATGCGTCCGGGTGGGGGGGCTACAGATACGCAGTATTTT. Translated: CASSMRPGGGATDTQYF. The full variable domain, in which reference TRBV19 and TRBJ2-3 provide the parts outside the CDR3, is DGGITQSPKYLFRKEGQNVTLSCEQNLNHDAMYWYRQDPGQGLRLIYYSQIVNDFQKGDIAEGYSVSREKKESFPLTVTSAQKNPTAFYLCASSMRPGGGATDTQYFGPGTRLTVL.

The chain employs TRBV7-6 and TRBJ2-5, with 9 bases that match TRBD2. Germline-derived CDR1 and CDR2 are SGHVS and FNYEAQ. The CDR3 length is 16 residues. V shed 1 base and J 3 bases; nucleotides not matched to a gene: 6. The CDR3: CASSLVGSGGKETQYF. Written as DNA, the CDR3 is TGTGCCAGCAGCTTAGTCGGTAGCGGGGGCAAAGAGACCCAGTACTTC. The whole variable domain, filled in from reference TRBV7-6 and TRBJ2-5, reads GAGVSQSPRYKVTKRGQDVALRCDPISGHVSLYWYRQALGQGPEFLTYFNYEAQQDKSGLPNDRFSAERPEGSISTLTIQRTEQRDSAMYRCASSLVGSGGKETQYFGPGTRLLVL.

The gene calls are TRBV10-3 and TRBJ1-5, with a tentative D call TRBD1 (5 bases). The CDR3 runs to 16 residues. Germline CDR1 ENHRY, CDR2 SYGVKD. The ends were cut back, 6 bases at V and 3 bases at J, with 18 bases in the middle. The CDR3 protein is CAISAGTGVNNQPQHF. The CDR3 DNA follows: TGTGCCATCAGCGCCGGGACGGGGGTTAACAATCAGCCCCAGCATTTT.

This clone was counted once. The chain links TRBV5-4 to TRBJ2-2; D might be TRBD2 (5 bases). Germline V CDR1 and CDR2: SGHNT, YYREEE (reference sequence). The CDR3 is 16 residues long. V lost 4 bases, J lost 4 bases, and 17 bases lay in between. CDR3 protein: CASSHSQKRPTGELFF. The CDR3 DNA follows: TGTGCCAGCAGCCACTCCCAAAAGCGGCCCACCGGGGAGCTGTTTTTT.

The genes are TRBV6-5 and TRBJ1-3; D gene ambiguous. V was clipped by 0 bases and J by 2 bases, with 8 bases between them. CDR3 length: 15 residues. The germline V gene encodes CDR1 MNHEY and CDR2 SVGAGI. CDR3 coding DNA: TGTGCCAGCAGTTACTCGAGTAAACCTGGAAACACCATATATTTT. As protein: CASSYSSKPGNTIYF.

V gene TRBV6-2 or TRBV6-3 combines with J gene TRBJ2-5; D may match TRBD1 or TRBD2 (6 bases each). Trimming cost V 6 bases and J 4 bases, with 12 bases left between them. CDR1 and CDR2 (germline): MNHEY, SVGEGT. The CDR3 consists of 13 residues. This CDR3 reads CASSDEGGETQYF. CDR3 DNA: TGTGCCAGCAGCGACGAGGGGGGAGAGACCCAGTACTTC.

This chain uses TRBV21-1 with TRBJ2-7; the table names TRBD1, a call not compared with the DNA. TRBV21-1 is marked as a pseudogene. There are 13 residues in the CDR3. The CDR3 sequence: CASPGQFTYEQYV. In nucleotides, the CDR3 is TGTGCCAGCCCCGGACAGTTCACCTACGAGCAGTACGTC.

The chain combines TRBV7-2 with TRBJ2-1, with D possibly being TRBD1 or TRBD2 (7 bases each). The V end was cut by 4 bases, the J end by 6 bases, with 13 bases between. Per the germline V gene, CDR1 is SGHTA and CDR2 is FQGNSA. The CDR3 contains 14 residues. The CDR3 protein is CASSSPGGGNEQFF. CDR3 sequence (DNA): TGTGCCAGCAGCTCACCAGGGGGGGGCAATGAGCAGTTCTTC.

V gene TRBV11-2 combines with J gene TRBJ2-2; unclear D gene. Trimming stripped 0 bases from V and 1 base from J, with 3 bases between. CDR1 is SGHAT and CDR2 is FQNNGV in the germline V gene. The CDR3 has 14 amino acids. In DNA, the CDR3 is TGTGCCAGCAGCTTAGACGGGAACACCGGGGAGCTGTTTTTT. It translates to CASSLDGNTGELFF.

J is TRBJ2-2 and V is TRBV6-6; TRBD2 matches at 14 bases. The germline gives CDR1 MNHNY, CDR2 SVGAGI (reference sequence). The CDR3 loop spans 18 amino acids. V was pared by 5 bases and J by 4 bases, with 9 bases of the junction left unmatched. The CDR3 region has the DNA TGTGCCAGCAGTCCGAGACTAGCGGGGGGGCAAAGCACCGGGGAGCTGTTTTTT. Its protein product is CASSPRLAGGQSTGELFF.

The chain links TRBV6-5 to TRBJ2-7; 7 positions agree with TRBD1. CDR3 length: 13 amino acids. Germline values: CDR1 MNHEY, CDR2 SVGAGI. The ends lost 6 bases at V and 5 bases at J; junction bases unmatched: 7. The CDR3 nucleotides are TGTGCCAGCAGCCCCCGGGACAGACACGAGCAGTACGTC. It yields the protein CASSPRDRHEQYV.

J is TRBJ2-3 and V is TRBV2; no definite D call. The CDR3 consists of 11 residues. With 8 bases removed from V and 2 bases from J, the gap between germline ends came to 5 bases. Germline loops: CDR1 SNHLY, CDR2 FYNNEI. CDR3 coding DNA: TGTGCCAGCTCCAACACAGATACGCAGTATTTT. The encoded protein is CASSNTDTQYF.

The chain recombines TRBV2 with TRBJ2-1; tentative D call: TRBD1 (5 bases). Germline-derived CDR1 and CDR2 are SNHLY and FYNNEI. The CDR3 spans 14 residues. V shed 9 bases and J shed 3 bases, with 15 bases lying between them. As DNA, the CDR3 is TGTGCCAGTAAAAGGCAGGGTGGCTACAATGAGCAGTTCTTC. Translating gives CASKRQGGYNEQFF.

The CDR3 nucleotides are TGTGCCAGCAGCCAGGGACTAAGAAGGGGGGGGTTTAGTACGGATACGCAGTATTTT. This encodes CASSQGLRRGGFSTDTQYF. The chain is built from TRBV13 and TRBJ2-3, with D possibly TRBD2 on 7 matching bases. V was trimmed by 5 bases and J by 6 bases, leaving 30 bases between them. Germline lookup yields CDR1 PRHDT and CDR2 FYEKMQ (reference sequence). The CDR3 sequence is 19 residues long.

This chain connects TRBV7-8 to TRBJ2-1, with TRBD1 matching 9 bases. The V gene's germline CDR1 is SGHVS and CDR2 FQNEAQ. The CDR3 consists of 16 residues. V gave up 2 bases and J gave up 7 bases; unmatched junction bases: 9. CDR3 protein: CASSLHKAGTGNEQFF. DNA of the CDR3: TGTGCCAGCAGCTTACACAAAGCCGGGACAGGGAATGAGCAGTTCTTC.

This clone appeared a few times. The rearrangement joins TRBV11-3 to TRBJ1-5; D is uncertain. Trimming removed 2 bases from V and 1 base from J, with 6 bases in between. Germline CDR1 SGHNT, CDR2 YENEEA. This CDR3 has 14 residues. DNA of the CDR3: TGTGCCAGCAGCTTAACGTGGAGCAATCAGCCCCAGCATTTT. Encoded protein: CASSLTWSNQPQHF.

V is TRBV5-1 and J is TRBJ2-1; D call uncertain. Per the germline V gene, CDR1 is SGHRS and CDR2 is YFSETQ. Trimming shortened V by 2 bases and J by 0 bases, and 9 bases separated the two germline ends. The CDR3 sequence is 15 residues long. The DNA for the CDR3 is TGCGCCAGCAGCTTCCAAGTTACCTCCTACAATGAGCAGTTCTTC. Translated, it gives CASSFQVTSYNEQFF.

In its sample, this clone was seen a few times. The CDR3 nucleotides are TGTGCCAGCAGTTTACTGGGACAGAGCACAGATACGCAGTATTTT. It encodes CASSLLGQSTDTQYF. V usage is TRBV28 and J usage is TRBJ2-3; 7 bases map to TRBD1. The germline V gene encodes CDR1 MDHEN and CDR2 SYDVKM. There are 15 residues in the CDR3. The J segment lost 0 bases and the V segment lost 2 bases, leaving 2 bases of the junction unmatched.